This TCR beta chain emerged from a study of neoadjuvant anti-PD-1 for oral cavity cancer (dated by TCRdb to 2020 to 2022). Some background on the complete study: Patients mostly received three to four biweekly doses of nivolumab at 3 mg/kg before curative-intent surgical resection. For patients who did not progress, a fourth nivolumab dose was given around day 43, followed by definitive surgical resection on days 50-56. Under RECIST 1.1, patients with complete response, partial response or stable disease were classed as responders, and patients with progression were classed as non-responders. The parent correlative cohort included 11 to 13 patients, with an approximately 31% response rate. Here is what the overall study found, with its caveats: Only a few patients per response group were included in the TCR analyses, and the authors called for validation in larger cohorts. A higher pretreatment blood Treg/Th17 ratio correlated with both higher pretreatment blood TCRbeta clonality and lower post-treatment tumor TCRbeta clonality. After neoadjuvant nivolumab, non-responders showed significantly higher T cell clonality (Gini index) in PBMCs than responders did.

For deep sequencing, each PBMC sample was run in six replicates, with libraries mostly built from approximately 520 ng of input genomic DNA. The immunoSEQ hsTCRbeta kit was used to prepare TCRbeta libraries, following the manufacturer's instructions. The finished libraries were brought together in one pool at approximately 3 nM, which was then read using an Illumina NovaSeq 6000 S4 flow cell. From the authors' description of their analysis: The immunoSEQ Analyzer was used for raw data preprocessing and quality control. The analysis was limited to productive rearrangements, and each clonotype was defined by a unique CDR3 amino acid sequence. Repertoire clonality was estimated as the Gini-Simpson index, computed with the R package tcR. Gini indices were compared with Student's t test, and associations with tumor size change were assessed by Pearson correlation. This is the immuneACCESS table as TCRdb keeps it, with only in-frame sequences that have V and J called. A part of the clones is gone; compared with another copy, unresolved V genes explain less than half, and the rest is unexplained. V and J calls and clone size follow that table, whereas D and trimming were derived from the DNA. The sample table holds about 16,000 clones, of which approximately 79% were seen once. The top ten clones comprise around 2.7% of the sample.

On this clone itself: Its antigen remains unidentified. Base qualities are not recorded, but no much larger clone differs from it by a single base.

CDR1 is given as GTSNPN and CDR2 as SVGIG, both from the germline V gene (reference sequence). There are 15 amino acids in the CDR3, from cysteine to phenylalanine inclusive. Just CDR3 DNA is preserved here, 45 bases in frame from base 1. V sheds 2 bases and J sheds 2 bases, leaving 15 bases between their ends. The sample's time point, from its label and the paper: before neoadjuvant nivolumab. None of the patients had received prior systemic or radiation treatment, and all were newly diagnosed with stage II-IVA oral cavity squamous cell carcinoma. The cohort was composed of patients with HPV-negative, locally advanced oral cavity squamous cell carcinoma. Peripheral blood mononuclear cells were analyzed directly and were not maintained or expanded in culture. The samples were obtained from a longitudinal correlative study of a single-arm phase II trial testing neoadjuvant nivolumab in oral cavity squamous cell carcinoma. Subject-matched pre- and post-treatment PBMCs and tumors from three responders and three non-responders underwent genomic DNA-based TCRbeta sequencing. Peripheral blood mononuclear cells were collected before nivolumab treatment and were collected again after treatment, at the time of surgery. The Maxwell RSC DNA from Cells kit was used to isolate genomic DNA from PBMCs.

The sequence was collected from a person aged 35-79 years with oral cavity squamous cell carcinoma. The chain employs TRBV30 and TRBJ1-1; TRBD1 is a weak D gene call, 5 bases matching. The sample here was PBMCs, taken before nivolumab (anti-PD-1) treatment. Here is the DNA: TGTGCCTGGAGTCAGAAAGGGGTAACAAACACTGAAGCTTTCTTT. It encodes CAWSQKGVTNTEAFF.